This T cell receptor beta chain comes out of a study of T cell responses to AZD1222 COVID-19 vaccine. Germline CDR1 reads MDHEN; CDR2 reads SYDVKM. The CDR3 is 14 amino acids. Study-level points and caveats: Donors in the cohort were predominantly white British and more often female, and clonal diversity was possibly underestimated. With two AZD1222 doses given, Spike-specific TCR breadth and depth both rose.

Sequencing was performed with immunoSEQ multiplex PCR; in TCRdb, only in-frame clones are kept and a portion is missing. Among more than 140,000 clones listed, 89% were seen once. To note about this clone: The antigen is undetermined. The junction shows a germline mismatch at one end, possibly a read error.

The origin of this receptor is an adult in good health. The chain joins TRBV28 to TRBJ2-7, with D perhaps matching TRBD2 (5 bases). The sample was peripheral blood, taken on day 0 of AZD1222 vaccination. The CDR3 spells CASCLSWGAYEQYF. The CDR3 bases are TGTGCCAGCTGTTTATCCTGGGGAGCCTACGAGCAGTACTTC. Complete variable domain (other parts from reference TRBV28 and TRBJ2-7): DVKVTQSSRYLVKRTGEKVFLECVQDMDHENMFWYRQDPGLGLRLIYFSYDVKMKEKGDIPEGYSVSREKKERFSLILESASTNQTSMYLCASCLSWGAYEQYFGPGTRLTVT.